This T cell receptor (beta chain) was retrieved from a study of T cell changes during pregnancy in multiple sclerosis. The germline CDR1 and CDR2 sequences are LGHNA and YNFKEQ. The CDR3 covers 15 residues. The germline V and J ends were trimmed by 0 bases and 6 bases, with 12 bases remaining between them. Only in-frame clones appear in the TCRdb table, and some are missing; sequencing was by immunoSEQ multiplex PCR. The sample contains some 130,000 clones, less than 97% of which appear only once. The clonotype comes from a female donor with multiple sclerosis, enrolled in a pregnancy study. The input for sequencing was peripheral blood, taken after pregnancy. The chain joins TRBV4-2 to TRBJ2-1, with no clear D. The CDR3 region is CASSQDWAGPNEQFF. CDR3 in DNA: TGTGCCAGCAGCCAAGATTGGGCAGGCCCCAATGAGCAGTTCTTC.